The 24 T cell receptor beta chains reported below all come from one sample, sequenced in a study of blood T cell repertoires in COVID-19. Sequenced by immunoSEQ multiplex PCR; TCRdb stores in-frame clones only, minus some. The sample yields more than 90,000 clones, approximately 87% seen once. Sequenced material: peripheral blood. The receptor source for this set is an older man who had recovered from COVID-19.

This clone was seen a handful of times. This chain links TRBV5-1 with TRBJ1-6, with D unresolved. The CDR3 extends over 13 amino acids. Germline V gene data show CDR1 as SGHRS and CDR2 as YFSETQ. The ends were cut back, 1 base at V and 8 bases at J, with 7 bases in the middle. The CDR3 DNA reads TGCGCCAGCAGCTTGAAACTCGATTCACCCCTCCACTTT. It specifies CASSLKLDSPLHF.

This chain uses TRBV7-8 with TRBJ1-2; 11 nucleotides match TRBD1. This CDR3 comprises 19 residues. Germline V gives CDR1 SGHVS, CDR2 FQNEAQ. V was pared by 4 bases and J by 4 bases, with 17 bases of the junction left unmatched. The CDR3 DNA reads TGTGCCAGCAGCTCAATAAACATCCGGGACAGGGGGGGTGGCTATGGCTACACCTTC. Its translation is CASSSINIRDRGGGYGYTF.

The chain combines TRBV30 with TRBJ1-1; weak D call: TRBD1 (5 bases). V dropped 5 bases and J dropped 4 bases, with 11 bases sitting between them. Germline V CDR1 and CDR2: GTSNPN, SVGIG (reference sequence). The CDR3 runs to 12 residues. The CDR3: CAWSGGLTEAFF. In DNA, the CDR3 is TGTGCCTGGTCGGGGGGACTCACTGAAGCTTTCTTT.

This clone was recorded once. DNA of the CDR3: TGCAGCGTAATCCAACAGGGTGCCACTGAAGCTTTCTTT. Protein product: CSVIQQGATEAFF. The V call is TRBV29-1, the J call TRBJ1-1, with D possibly matching TRBD1 (6 bases). CDR3 length equals 13 residues. Germline V gene data show CDR1 as SQVTM and CDR2 as ANQGSEA. V was pared by 6 bases and J by 4 bases, with 15 bases between.

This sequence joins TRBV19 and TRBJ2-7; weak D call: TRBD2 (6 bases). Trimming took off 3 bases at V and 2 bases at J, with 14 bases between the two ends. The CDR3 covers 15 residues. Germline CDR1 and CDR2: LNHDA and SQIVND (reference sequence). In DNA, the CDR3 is TGTGCCAGTAGTATTACTAGCCGGGATCCCTACGAGCAGTACTTC. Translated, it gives CASSITSRDPYEQYF.

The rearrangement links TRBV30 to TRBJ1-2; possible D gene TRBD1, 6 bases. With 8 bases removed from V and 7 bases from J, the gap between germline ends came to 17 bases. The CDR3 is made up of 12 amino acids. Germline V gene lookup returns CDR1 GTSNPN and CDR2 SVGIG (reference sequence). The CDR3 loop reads CAGAQGKGGYTF. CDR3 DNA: TGTGCCGGTGCACAGGGAAAGGGTGGCTACACCTTC.

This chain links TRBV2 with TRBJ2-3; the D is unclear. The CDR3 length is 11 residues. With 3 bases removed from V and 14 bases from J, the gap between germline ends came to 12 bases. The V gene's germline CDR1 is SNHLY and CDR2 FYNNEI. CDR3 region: CASSDFALLYF. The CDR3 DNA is TGTGCCAGCAGTGATTTCGCACTACTGTATTTT.

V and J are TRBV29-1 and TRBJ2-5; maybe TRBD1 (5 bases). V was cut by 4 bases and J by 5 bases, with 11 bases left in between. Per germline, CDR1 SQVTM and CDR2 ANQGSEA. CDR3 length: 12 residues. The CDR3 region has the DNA TGCAGCGTTGGGGCAGGGATTGAGACCCAGTACTTC. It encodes CSVGAGIETQYF. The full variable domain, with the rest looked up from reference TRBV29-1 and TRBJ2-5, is SAVISQKPSRDICQRGTSLTIQCQVDSQVTMMFWYRQQPGQSLTLIATANQGSEATYESGFVIDKFPISRPNLTFSTLTVSNMSPEDSSIYLCSVGAGIETQYFGPGTRLLVL.

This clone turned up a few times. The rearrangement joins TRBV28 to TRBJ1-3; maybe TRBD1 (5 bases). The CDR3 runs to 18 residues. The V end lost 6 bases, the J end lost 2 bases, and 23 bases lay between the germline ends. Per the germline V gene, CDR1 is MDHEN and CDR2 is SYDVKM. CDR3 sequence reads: CASSLPGGGGLAGNTIYF. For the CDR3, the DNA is TGTGCCAGCAGCCTCCCCGGGGGGGGAGGATTGGCTGGAAACACCATATATTTT.

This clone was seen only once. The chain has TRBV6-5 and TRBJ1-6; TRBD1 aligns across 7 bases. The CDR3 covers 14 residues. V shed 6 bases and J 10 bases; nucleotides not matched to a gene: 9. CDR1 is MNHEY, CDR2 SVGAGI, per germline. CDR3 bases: TGTGCCAGCAGACACGACAGGGATCGATCACCCCTCCACTTT. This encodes CASRHDRDRSPLHF.

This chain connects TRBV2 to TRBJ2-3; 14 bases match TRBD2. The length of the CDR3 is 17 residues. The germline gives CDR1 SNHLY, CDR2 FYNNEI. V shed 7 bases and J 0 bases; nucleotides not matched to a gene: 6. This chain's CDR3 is CASTGLAGAPSTDTQYF. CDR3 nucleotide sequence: TGTGCCAGCACGGGACTAGCGGGGGCCCCTAGCACAGATACGCAGTATTTT.

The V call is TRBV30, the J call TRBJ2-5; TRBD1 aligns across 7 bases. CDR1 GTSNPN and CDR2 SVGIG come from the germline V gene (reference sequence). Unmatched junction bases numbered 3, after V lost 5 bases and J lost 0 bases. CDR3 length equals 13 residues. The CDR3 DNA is TGTGCCTGGGAACAGGGGTACCAAGAGACCCAGTACTTC. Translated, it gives CAWEQGYQETQYF. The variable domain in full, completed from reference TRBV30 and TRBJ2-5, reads SQTIHQWPATLVQPVGSPLSLECTVEGTSNPNLYWYRQAAGRGLQLLFYSVGIGQISSEVPQNLSASRPQDRQFILSSKKLLLSDSGFYLCAWEQGYQETQYFGPGTRLLVL.

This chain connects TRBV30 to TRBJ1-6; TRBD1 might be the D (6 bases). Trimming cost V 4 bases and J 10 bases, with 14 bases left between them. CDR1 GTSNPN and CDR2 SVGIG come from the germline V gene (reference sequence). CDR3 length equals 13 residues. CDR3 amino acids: CAWNGRGRSPLHF. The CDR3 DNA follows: TGTGCCTGGAACGGCAGGGGTCGGTCACCCCTCCACTTT. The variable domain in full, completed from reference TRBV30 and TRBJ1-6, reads SQTIHQWPATLVQPVGSPLSLECTVEGTSNPNLYWYRQAAGRGLQLLFYSVGIGQISSEVPQNLSASRPQDRQFILSSKKLLLSDSGFYLCAWNGRGRSPLHFGNGTRLTVT.

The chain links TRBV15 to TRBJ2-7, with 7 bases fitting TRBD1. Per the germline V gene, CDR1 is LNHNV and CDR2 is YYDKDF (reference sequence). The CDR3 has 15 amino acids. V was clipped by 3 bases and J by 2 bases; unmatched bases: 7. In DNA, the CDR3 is TGTGCCACCAGCAGGGGGGACAGCCAAGCCTACGAGCAGTACTTC. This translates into CATSRGDSQAYEQYF.

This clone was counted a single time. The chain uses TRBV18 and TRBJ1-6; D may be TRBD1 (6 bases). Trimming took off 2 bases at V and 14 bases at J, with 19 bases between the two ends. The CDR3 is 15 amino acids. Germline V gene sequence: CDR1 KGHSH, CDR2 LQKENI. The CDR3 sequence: CASSPGGALSGALHF. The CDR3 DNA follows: TGTGCCAGCTCACCAGGGGGGGCCTTGTCTGGAGCCCTCCACTTT.

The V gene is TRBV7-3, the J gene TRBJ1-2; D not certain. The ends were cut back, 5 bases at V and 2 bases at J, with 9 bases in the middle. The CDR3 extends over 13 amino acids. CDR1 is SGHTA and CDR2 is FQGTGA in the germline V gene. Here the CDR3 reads CASSPQSNYGYTF. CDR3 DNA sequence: TGTGCCAGCAGCCCACAGTCCAACTATGGCTACACCTTC.

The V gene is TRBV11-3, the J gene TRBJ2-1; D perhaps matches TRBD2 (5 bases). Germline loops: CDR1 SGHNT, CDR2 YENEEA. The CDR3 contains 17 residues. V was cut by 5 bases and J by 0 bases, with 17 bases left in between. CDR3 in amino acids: CASSNPLGGSSYNEQFF. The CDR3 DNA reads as TGTGCCAGCAGCAACCCTCTGGGTGGGAGCTCCTACAATGAGCAGTTCTTC.

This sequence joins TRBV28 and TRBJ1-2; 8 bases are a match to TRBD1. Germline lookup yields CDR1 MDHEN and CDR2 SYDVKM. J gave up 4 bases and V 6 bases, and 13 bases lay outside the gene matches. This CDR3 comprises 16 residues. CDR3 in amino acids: CASRSDSAGQGYGYTF. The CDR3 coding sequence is TGTGCCAGCAGATCCGATTCGGCAGGACAGGGCTATGGCTACACCTTC.

CDR3: CASMKDREYYSNQPQHF. CDR3 nucleotide sequence: TGTGCCAGTATGAAAGACAGAGAATACTATAGCAATCAGCCCCAGCATTTT. The chain is built from TRBV19 and TRBJ1-5; TRBD1 is a possible D gene (5 bases). Germline V gene sequence: CDR1 LNHDA, CDR2 SQIVND (reference sequence). V was clipped by 7 bases and J by 0 bases, with 19 bases between them. This CDR3 contains 17 residues.

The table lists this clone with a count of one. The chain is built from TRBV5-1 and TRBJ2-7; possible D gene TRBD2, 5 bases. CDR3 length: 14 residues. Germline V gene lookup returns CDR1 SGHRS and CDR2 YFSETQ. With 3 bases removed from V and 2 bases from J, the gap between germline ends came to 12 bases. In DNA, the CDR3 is TGCGCCAGCAGCTCGGGGTCGGAAACCTACGAGCAGTACTTC. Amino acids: CASSSGSETYEQYF.

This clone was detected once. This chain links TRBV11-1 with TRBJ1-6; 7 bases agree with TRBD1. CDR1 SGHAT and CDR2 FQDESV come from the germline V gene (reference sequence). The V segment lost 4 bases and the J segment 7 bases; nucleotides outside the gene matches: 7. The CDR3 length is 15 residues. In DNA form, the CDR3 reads TGTGCCAGCAGCTCCCAAGGGGGCGCGAATTCACCCCTCCACTTT. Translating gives CASSSQGGANSPLHF.

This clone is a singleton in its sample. CDR3 DNA: TGCGCCAGCAGCCGCGGGCTAGCGGGGAACTACGAGCAGTACTTC. Amino acid sequence: CASSRGLAGNYEQYF. This chain joins TRBV5-1 and TRBJ2-7, with 9 bases lining up with TRBD2. The V gene's germline CDR1 is SGHRS and CDR2 YFSETQ. The CDR3 runs to 15 residues. V lost 4 bases and J lost 3; bases outside the gene matches: 8. Full variable domain (missing parts from reference TRBV5-1 and TRBJ2-7): KAGVTQTPRYLIKTRGQQVTLSCSPISGHRSVSWYQQTPGQGLQFLFEYFSETQRNKGNFPGRFSGRQFSNSRSEMNVSTLELGDSALYLCASSRGLAGNYEQYFGPGTRLTVT.

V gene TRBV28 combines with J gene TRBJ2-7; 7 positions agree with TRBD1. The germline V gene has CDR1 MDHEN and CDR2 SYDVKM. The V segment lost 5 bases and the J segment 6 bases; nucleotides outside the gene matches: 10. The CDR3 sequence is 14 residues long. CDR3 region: CASSNRGSHSEQYF. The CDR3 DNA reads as TGTGCCAGCAGTAACAGGGGTTCTCACTCCGAGCAGTACTTC. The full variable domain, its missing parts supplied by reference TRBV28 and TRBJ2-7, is DVKVTQSSRYLVKRTGEKVFLECVQDMDHENMFWYRQDPGLGLRLIYFSYDVKMKEKGDIPEGYSVSREKKERFSLILESASTNQTSMYLCASSNRGSHSEQYFGPGTRLTVT.

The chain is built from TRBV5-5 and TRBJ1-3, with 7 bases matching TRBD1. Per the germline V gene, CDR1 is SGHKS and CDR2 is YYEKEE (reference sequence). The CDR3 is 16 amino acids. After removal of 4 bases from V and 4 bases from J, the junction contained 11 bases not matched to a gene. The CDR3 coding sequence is TGTGCCAGCAGCCAGACTAACGACAGGGAAGGAAACACCATATATTTT. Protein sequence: CASSQTNDREGNTIYF.